These 16 T cell receptor beta chains share one sample of origin, sequenced in a study of cytomegalovirus exposure and HLA in healthy donors. PCR was performed using 60 Vbeta and 13 Jbeta primers. The table came from immunoSEQ multiplex PCR; TCRdb's copy has only in-frame clones and leaves some out. The sample has about 120,000 clones, 75% to 80% seen once. The sample consisted of PBMCs. The receptors shown here come from a woman aged 25-40 years in good health and CMV-seropositive.

V gene TRBV5-1 combines with J gene TRBJ1-2; D might be TRBD1 (6 bases). The CDR3 is 14 residues long. CDR1 and CDR2 (germline): SGHRS, YFSETQ. With 0 bases removed from V and 4 bases from J, the gap between germline ends came to 10 bases. The CDR3 is CASSLDRVRYGYTF. The DNA of the CDR3 is TGCGCCAGCAGCTTGGACAGGGTTCGCTATGGCTACACCTTC.

This clone was counted between two and nine times. The rearrangement links TRBV2 to TRBJ1-3; 8 nucleotides agree with TRBD1. CDR3 length: 14 amino acids. The germline V gene has CDR1 SNHLY and CDR2 FYNNEI. V shed 5 bases, J shed 4 bases, and the junction held 4 bases outside the gene matches. The CDR3, as DNA: TGTGCCAGCAGTACAGGGGGTTCGGGAAACACCATATATTTT. Translated: CASSTGGSGNTIYF.

The chain is built from TRBV6-4 and TRBJ1-2; TRBD1 matches at 8 bases. Germline values: CDR1 MRHNA, CDR2 SNTAGT. The trim removed 8 bases at V and 7 bases at J, leaving 12 bases unmatched. The CDR3 sequence is 14 residues long. The CDR3 region has the DNA TGTGCCAGCTGGGTACCCCAGGGGGCTCCTGGCTACACCTTC. It translates to CASWVPQGAPGYTF.

The genes are TRBV9 and TRBJ1-6; TRBD1 aligns across 8 bases. Per germline, CDR1 SGDLS and CDR2 YYNGEE. This CDR3 spans 16 amino acids. With 1 base clipped from V and 9 bases from J, the junction kept 9 bases outside the gene matches. CDR3 sequence (DNA): TGTGCCAGCAGCGTACATGCGGGACAGGTAGGTTCACCCCTCCACTTT. It specifies CASSVHAGQVGSPLHF.

V and J are TRBV9 and TRBJ2-3, with TRBD2 matching 11 bases. Trimming cost V 2 bases and J 2 bases; bases outside gene matches: 1. This CDR3 contains 15 residues. Germline assignment: CDR1 SGDLS and CDR2 YYNGEE. CDR3 residues: CASSVGLADTDTQYF. As DNA, the CDR3 is TGTGCCAGCAGCGTGGGACTAGCGGACACAGATACGCAGTATTTT.

The J gene is TRBJ2-7, the V gene TRBV28; perhaps TRBD2 as D (5 bases). Germline V gene lookup returns CDR1 MDHEN and CDR2 SYDVKM. CDR3 length equals 14 residues. Trimming pared 7 bases from V and 0 bases from J, leaving 13 bases between. CDR3 protein: CASKAGGSSYEQYF. The CDR3 DNA follows: TGTGCCAGCAAGGCGGGCGGTAGCTCCTACGAGCAGTACTTC.

The chain has TRBV7-6 and TRBJ2-1; the D gene is possibly TRBD2 (5 bases). V was clipped by 2 bases and J by 1 base, with 12 bases between them. This CDR3 spans 16 amino acids. Germline V lookup: CDR1 SGHVS, CDR2 FNYEAQ. CDR3 bases: TGTGCCAGCAGCTTATATTTCGGGGAATCCTACAATGAGCAGTTCTTC. Translated, it gives CASSLYFGESYNEQFF. Combining the CDR3 with reference TRBV7-6 and TRBJ2-1 gives the whole variable domain GAGVSQSPRYKVTKRGQDVALRCDPISGHVSLYWYRQALGQGPEFLTYFNYEAQQDKSGLPNDRFSAERPEGSISTLTIQRTEQRDSAMYRCASSLYFGESYNEQFFGPGTRLTVL.

The chain couples TRBV6-6 to TRBJ1-4; 9 bases are a match to TRBD1. With 7 bases clipped from V and 7 bases from J, the junction kept 7 bases outside the gene matches. Germline CDR1 reads MNHNY; CDR2 reads SVGAGI (reference sequence). This CDR3 has 14 amino acids. In DNA form, the CDR3 reads TGTGCCAGCAACAGGGGGCGCGTCGGTGAAAAACTGTTTTTT. It codes for CASNRGRVGEKLFF.

The genes are TRBV5-1 and TRBJ1-3; 7 nucleotides match TRBD1. The germline V gene encodes CDR1 SGHRS and CDR2 YFSETQ. The V gene end was trimmed by 1 base and the J gene end by 4 bases; junction bases not matched to a gene: 2. The CDR3 spans 14 residues. The CDR3 here is CASSLRGQGNTIYF. CDR3 DNA sequence: TGCGCCAGCAGCTTGAGGGGACAGGGAAACACCATATATTTT.

CDR3 protein: CATSRGNREETQYF. For the CDR3, the DNA is TGTGCCACCAGCAGGGGGAACAGGGAGGAGACCCAGTACTTC. This chain links TRBV15 with TRBJ2-5; D might be TRBD1 (6 bases). The CDR3 runs 14 residues. CDR1 LNHNV and CDR2 YYDKDF come from the germline V gene (reference sequence). Trimming took 3 bases from V and 5 from J, leaving 13 bases between them.

The chain couples TRBV7-9 to TRBJ2-5; 8 bases agree with TRBD1. The V and J ends lost 5 bases and 3 bases, in that order; junction bases with no gene match: 5. CDR1 and CDR2 from the germline V gene are SEHNR and FQNEAQ (reference sequence). The CDR3 is made up of 14 amino acids. The CDR3 here is CASSPRTGKETQYF. CDR3 nucleotides: TGTGCCAGCAGCCCAAGGACAGGGAAAGAGACCCAGTACTTC.

This clone was counted only a few times. The gene calls are TRBV29-1 and TRBJ1-2; 11 bases are a match to TRBD1. Germline V CDR1 and CDR2: SQVTM, ANQGSEA. This CDR3 contains 11 residues. The junction had 8 bases not matched to a gene; V was cut back by 7 bases and J by 13 bases. As DNA, the CDR3 is TGCAGCGGAGGGACAGGGGGTCGGCGCACCTTC. Amino acid sequence: CSGGTGGRRTF.

Points on this clone: Additional DNA sequences in this sample encode the identical CDR3. The chain links TRBV2 to TRBJ2-1; D ambiguous. Trimming removed 6 bases from V and 5 bases from J, with 5 bases in between. Germline values: CDR1 SNHLY, CDR2 FYNNEI. CDR3 length: 11 residues. CDR3 in amino acids: CASSYDNEQFF. CDR3 sequence (DNA): TGTGCCAGCAGCTACGACAATGAGCAGTTCTTC.

The rearrangement links TRBV28 to TRBJ1-2, with D possibly being TRBD1 (5 bases). With 10 bases removed from V and 3 bases from J, the gap between germline ends came to 18 bases. This CDR3 region has 14 residues. The germline V gene encodes CDR1 MDHEN and CDR2 SYDVKM. The CDR3 DNA reads TGTGCCACCTTAGGCCGGGGGGAGGACTATGGCTACACCTTC. Translating it yields CATLGRGEDYGYTF.

The rearrangement joins TRBV19 to TRBJ2-6, with 9 bases aligning to TRBD1. With 3 bases clipped from V and 0 bases from J, the junction kept 6 bases outside the gene matches. CDR1 is LNHDA and CDR2 is SQIVND in the germline V gene (reference sequence). This CDR3 contains 18 residues. CDR3 in amino acids: CASSIYWTGVSGANVLTF. The CDR3 coding sequence is TGTGCCAGTAGTATTTACTGGACAGGGGTCTCTGGGGCCAACGTCCTGACTTTC.

This clone was counted only a few times. The rearrangement links TRBV9 to TRBJ2-1, with 7 bases fitting TRBD2. The length of the CDR3 is 19 residues. The germline gives CDR1 SGDLS, CDR2 YYNGEE. The J segment lost 4 bases and the V segment lost 0 bases, leaving 16 bases of the junction unmatched. This chain's CDR3 is CASSVGAAGSPLLYNEQFF. CDR3 DNA sequence: TGTGCCAGCAGCGTAGGGGCAGCGGGGAGCCCCTTGCTATACAATGAGCAGTTCTTC. The whole variable domain, filled in from reference TRBV9 and TRBJ2-1, reads DSGVTQTPKHLITATGQRVTLRCSPRSGDLSVYWYQQSLDQGLQFLIQYYNGEERAKGNILERFSAQQFPDLHSELNLSSLELGDSALYFCASSVGAAGSPLLYNEQFFGPGTRLTVL.